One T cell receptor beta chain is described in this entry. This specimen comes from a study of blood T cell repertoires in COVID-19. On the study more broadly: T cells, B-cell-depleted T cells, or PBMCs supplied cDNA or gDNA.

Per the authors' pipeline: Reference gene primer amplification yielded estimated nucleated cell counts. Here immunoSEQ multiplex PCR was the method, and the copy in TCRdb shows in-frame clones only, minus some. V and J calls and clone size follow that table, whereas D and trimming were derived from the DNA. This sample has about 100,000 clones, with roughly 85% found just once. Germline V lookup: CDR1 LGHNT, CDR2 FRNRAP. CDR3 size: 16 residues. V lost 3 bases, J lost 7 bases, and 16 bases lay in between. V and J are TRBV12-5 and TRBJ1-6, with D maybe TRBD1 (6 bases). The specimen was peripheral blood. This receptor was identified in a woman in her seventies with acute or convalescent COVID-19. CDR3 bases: TGTGCTAGTGGTTTACTCCTACAGGGAGGGAATTCACCCCTCCACTTT. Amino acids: CASGLLLQGGNSPLHF.